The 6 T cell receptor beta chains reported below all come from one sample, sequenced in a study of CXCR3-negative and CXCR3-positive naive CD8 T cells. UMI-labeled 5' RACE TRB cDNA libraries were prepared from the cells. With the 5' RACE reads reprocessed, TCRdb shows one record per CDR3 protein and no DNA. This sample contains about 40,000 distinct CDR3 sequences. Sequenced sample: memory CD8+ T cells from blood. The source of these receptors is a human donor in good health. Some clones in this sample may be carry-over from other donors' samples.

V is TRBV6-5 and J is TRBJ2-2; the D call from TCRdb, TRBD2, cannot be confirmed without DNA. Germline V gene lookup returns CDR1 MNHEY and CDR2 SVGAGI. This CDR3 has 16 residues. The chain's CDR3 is CASSSWEEGNTGELFF.

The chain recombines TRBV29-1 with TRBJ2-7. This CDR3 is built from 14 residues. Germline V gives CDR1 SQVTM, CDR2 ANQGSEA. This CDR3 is CSVEMRTETYEQYF.

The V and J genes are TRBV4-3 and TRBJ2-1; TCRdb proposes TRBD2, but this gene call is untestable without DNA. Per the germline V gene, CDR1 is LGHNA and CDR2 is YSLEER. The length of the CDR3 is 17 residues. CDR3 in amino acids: CASSLSSAVSSYNEQFF.

The CDR3 here is CASSQPGTGMSTEAFF. The chain joins TRBV4-2 to TRBJ1-1; absent DNA, TCRdb's TRBD1 call cannot be checked. This CDR3 contains 16 residues. The V gene's germline CDR1 is LGHNA and CDR2 YNFKEQ.

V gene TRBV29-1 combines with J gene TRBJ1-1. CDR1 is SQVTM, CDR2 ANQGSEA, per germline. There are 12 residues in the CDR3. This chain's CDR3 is CSVEEDGTEAFF.

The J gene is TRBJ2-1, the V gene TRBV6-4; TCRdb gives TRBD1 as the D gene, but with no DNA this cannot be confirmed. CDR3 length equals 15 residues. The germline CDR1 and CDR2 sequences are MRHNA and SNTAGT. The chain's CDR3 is CASSAEQGEYAEQLF.